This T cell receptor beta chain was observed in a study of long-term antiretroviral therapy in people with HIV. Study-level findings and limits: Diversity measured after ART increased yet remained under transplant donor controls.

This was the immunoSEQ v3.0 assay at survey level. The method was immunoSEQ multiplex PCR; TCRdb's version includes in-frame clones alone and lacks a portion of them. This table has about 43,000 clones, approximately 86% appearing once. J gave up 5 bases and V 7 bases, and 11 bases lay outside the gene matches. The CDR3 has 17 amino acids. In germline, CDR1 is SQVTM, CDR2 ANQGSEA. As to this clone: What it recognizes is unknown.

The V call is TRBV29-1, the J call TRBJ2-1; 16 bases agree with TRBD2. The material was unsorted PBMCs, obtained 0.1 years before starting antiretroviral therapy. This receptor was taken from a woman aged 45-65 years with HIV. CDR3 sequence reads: CSGGGTSGGAMDNEQFF. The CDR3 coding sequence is TGCAGCGGAGGAGGGACTAGCGGGGGGGCCATGGACAATGAGCAGTTCTTC.